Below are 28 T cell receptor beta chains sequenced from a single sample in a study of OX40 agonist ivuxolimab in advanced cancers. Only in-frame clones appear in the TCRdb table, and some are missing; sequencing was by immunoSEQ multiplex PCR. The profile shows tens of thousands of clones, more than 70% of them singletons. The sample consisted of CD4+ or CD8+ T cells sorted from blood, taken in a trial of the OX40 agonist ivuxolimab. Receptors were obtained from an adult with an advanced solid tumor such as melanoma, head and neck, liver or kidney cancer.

CDR3 amino acids: CASLKGTDEKLFF. The DNA of the CDR3 is TGTGCCAGCCTCAAGGGTACGGATGAAAAACTGTTTTTT. The genes are TRBV6-6 and TRBJ1-4; D unresolved. Between the trimmed V and J ends, which lost 8 bases and 6 bases, there was a span of 13 bases. The germline gives CDR1 MNHNY, CDR2 SVGAGI (reference sequence). The CDR3 is made up of 13 amino acids.

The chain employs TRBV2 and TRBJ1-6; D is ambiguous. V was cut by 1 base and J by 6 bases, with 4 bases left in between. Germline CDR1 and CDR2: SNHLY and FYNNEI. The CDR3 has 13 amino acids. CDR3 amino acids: CASSEDSNSPLHF. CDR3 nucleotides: TGTGCCAGCAGTGAAGACAGTAATTCACCCCTCCACTTT.

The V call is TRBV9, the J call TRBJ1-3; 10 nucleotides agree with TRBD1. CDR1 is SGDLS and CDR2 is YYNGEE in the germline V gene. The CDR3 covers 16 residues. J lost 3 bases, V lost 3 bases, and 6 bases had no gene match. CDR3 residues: CASSGRQGARGNTIYF. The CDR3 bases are TGTGCCAGCAGCGGGAGACAGGGGGCGCGTGGAAACACCATATATTTT.

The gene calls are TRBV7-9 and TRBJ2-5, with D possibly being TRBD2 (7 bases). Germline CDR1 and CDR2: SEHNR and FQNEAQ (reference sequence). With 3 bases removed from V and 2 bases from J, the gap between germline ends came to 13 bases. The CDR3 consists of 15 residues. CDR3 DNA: TGTGCCAGCAGCTTCGGGGGGCTCGGGCAAGAGACCCAGTACTTC. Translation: CASSFGGLGQETQYF. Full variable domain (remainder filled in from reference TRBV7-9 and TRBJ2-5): DTGVSQNPRHKITKRGQNVTFRCDPISEHNRLYWYRQTLGQGPEFLTYFQNEAQLEKSRLLSDRFSAERPKGSFSTLEIQRTEQGDSAMYLCASSFGGLGQETQYFGPGTRLLVL.

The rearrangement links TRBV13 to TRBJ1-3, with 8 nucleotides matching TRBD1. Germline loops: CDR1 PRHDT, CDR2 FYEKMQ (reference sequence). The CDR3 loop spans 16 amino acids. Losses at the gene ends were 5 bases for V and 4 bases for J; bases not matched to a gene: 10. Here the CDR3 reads CASSLDPGGLGNTIYF. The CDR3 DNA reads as TGTGCCAGCAGCCTTGACCCAGGGGGCCTCGGAAACACCATATATTTT.

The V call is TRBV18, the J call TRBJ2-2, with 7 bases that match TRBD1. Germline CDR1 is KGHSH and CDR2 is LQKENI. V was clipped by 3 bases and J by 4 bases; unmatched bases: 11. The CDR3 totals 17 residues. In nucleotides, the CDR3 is TGTGCCAGCTCACCGACCCGGGACAGCGCACCCACCGGGGAGCTGTTTTTT. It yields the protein CASSPTRDSAPTGELFF.

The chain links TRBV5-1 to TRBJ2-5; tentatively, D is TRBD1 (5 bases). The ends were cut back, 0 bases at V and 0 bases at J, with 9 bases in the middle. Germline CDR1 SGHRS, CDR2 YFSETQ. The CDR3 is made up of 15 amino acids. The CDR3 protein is CASSLGGHNQETQYF. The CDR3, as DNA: TGCGCCAGCAGCTTGGGTGGACACAACCAAGAGACCCAGTACTTC.

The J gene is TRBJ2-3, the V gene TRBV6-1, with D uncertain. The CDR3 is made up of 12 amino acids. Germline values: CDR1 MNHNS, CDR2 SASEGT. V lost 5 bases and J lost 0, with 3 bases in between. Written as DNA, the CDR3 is TGTGCCAGCAGTTCTAGCACAGATACGCAGTATTTT. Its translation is CASSSSTDTQYF.

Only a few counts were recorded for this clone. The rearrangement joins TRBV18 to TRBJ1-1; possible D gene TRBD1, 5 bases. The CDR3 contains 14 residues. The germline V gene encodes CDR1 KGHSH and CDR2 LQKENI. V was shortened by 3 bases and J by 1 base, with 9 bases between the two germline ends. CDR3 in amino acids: CASSPQGGNTEAFF. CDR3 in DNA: TGTGCCAGCTCACCGCAGGGAGGGAACACTGAAGCTTTCTTT.

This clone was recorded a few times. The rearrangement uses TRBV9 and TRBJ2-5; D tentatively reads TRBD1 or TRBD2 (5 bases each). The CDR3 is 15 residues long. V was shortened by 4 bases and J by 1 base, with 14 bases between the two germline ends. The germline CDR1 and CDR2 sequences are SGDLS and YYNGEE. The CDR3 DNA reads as TGTGCCAGCAGCTTCAGATGGGGGTCCCAAGAGACCCAGTACTTC. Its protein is CASSFRWGSQETQYF.

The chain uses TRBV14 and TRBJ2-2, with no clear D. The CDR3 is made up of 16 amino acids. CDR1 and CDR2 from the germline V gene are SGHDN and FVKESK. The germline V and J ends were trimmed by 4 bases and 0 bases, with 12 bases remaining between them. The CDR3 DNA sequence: TGTGCCAGCAGCCTGGGAAGCGTTTCGAACACCGGGGAGCTGTTTTTT. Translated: CASSLGSVSNTGELFF.

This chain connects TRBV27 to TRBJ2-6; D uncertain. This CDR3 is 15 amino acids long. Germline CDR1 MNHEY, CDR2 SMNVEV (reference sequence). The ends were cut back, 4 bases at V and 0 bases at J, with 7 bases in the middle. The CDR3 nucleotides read TGTGCCAGCAGTTCTGCAGTCTCTGGGGCCAACGTCCTGACTTTC. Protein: CASSSAVSGANVLTF.

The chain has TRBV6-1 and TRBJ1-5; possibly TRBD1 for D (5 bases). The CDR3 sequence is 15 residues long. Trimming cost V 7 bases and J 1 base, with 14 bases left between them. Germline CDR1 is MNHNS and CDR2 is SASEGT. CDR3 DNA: TGTGCCAGCACCCTCATCGAGGGGAGCAATCAGCCCCAGCATTTT. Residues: CASTLIEGSNQPQHF.

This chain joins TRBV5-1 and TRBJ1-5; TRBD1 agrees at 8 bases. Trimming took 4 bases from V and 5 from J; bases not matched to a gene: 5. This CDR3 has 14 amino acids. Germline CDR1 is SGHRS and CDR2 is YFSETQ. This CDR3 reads CASSPGQGYQPQHF. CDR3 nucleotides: TGCGCCAGCAGCCCAGGACAGGGTTATCAGCCCCAGCATTTT.

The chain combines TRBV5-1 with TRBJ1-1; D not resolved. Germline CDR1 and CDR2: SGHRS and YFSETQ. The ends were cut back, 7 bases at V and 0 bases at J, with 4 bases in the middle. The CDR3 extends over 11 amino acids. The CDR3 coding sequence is TGCGCCAGCCTTATGAACACTGAAGCTTTCTTT. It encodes CASLMNTEAFF.

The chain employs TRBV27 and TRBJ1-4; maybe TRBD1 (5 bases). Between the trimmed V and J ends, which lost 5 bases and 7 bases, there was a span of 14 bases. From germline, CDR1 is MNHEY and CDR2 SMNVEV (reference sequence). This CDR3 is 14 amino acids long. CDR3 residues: CASSPAGFSEKLFF. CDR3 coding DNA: TGTGCCAGCAGTCCGGCAGGGTTTAGTGAAAAACTGTTTTTT. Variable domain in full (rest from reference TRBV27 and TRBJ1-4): EAQVTQNPRYLITVTGKKLTVTCSQNMNHEYMSWYRQDPGLGLRQIYYSMNVEVTDKGDVPEGYKVSRKEKRNFPLILESPSPNQTSLYFCASSPAGFSEKLFFGSGTQLSVL.

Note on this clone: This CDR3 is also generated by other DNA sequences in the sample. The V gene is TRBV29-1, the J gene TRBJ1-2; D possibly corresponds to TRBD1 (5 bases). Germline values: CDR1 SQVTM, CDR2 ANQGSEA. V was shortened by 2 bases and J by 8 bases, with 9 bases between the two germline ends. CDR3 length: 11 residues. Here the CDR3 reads CSVERQGGYTF. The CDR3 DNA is TGCAGCGTTGAAAGGCAGGGCGGCTACACCTTC.

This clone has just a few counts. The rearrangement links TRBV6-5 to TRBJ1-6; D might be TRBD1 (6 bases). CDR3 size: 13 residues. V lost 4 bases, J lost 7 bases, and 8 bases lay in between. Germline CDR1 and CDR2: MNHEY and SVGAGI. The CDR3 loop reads CASSFTGNSPLHF. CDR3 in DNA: TGTGCCAGCAGTTTTACAGGGAATTCACCCCTCCACTTT.

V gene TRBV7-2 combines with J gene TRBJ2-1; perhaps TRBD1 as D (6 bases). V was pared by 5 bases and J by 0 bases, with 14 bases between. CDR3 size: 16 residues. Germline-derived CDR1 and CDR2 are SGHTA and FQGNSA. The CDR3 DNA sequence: TGTGCCAGCAGCCCGGGACACTCACGCTCCTACAATGAGCAGTTCTTC. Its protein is CASSPGHSRSYNEQFF. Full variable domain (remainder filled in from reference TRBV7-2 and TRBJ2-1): GAGVSQSPSNKVTEKGKDVELRCDPISGHTALYWYRQSLGQGLEFLIYFQGNSAPDKSGLPSDRFSAERTGGSVSTLTIQRTQQEDSAVYLCASSPGHSRSYNEQFFGPGTRLTVL.

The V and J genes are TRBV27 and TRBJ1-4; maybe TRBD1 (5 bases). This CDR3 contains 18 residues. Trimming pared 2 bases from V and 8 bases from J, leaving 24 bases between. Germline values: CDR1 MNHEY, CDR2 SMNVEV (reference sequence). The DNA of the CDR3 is TGTGCCAGCAGTTTAAGACAAGAGTCGCGGGGCGCGATAGAAAAACTGTTTTTT. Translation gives CASSLRQESRGAIEKLFF. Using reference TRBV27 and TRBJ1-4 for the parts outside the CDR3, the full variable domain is EAQVTQNPRYLITVTGKKLTVTCSQNMNHEYMSWYRQDPGLGLRQIYYSMNVEVTDKGDVPEGYKVSRKEKRNFPLILESPSPNQTSLYFCASSLRQESRGAIEKLFFGSGTQLSVL.

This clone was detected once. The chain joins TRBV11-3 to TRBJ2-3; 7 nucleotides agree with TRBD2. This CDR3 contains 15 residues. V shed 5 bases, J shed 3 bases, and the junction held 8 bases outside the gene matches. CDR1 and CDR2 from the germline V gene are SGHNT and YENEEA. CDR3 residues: CASSVGLGGTDTQYF. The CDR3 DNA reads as TGTGCCAGCAGCGTCGGACTGGGGGGGACAGATACGCAGTATTTT. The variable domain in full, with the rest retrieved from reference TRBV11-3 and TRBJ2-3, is EAGVVQSPRYKIIEKKQPVAFWCNPISGHNTLYWYLQNLGQGPELLIRYENEEAVDDSQLPKDRFSAERLKGVDSTLKIQPAELGDSAVYLCASSVGLGGTDTQYFGPGTRLTVL.

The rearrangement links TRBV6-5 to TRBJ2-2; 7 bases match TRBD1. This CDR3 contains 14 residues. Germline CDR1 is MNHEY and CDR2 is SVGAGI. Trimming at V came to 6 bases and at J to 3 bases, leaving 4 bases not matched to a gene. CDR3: CASRTGSDTGELFF. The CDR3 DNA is TGTGCCAGCAGGACAGGGTCGGACACCGGGGAGCTGTTTTTT.

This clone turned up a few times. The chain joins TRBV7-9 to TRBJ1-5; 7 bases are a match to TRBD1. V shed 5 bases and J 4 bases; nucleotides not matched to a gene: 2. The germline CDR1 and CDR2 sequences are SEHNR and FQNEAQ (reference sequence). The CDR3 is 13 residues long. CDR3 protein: CASSPTGNQPQHF. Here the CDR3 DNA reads TGTGCCAGCAGCCCGACAGGGAATCAGCCCCAGCATTTT.

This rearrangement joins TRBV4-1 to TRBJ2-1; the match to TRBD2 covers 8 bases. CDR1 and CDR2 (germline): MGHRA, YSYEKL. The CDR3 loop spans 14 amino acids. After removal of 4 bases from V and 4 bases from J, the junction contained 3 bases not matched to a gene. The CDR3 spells CASSPSGQYNEQFF. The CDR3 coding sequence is TGCGCCAGCAGCCCTAGCGGGCAATACAATGAGCAGTTCTTC.

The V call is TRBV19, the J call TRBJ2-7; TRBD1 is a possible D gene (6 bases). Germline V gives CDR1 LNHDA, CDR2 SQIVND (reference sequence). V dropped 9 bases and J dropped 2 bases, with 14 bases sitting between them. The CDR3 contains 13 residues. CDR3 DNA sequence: TGTGCCAGCAGAGAGGACAGTACCTACGAGCAGTACTTC. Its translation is CASREDSTYEQYF.

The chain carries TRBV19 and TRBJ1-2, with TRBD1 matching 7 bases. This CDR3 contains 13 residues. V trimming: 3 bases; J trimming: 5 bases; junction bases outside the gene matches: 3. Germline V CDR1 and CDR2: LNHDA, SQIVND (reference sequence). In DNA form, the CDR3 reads TGTGCCAGTAGTATGACAGGGCGATATGGCTACACCTTC. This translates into CASSMTGRYGYTF.

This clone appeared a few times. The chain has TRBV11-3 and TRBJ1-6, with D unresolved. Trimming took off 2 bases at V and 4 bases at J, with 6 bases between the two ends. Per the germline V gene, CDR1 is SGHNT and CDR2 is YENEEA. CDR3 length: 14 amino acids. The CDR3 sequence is CASSLTSYNSPLHF. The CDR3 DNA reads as TGTGCCAGCAGCTTAACAAGTTATAATTCACCCCTCCACTTT.

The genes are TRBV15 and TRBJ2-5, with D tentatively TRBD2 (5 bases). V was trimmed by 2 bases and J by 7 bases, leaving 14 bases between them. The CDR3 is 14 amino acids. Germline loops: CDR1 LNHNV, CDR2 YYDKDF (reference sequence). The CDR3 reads CATSRPMQSGTQYF. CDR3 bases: TGTGCCACCAGCAGACCTATGCAGAGCGGGACCCAGTACTTC.